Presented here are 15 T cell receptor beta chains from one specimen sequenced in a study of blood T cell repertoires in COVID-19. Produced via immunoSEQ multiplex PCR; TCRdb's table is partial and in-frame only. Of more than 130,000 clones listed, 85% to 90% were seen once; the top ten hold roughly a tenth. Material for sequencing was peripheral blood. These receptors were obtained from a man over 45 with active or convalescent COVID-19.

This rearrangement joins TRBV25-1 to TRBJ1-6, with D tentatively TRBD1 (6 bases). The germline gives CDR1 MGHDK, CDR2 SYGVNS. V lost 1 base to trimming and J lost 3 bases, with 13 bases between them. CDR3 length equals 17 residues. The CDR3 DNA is TGTGCCAGCAGTGAATTGGGGCCGGGACACTATAATTCACCCCTCCACTTT. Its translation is CASSELGPGHYNSPLHF.

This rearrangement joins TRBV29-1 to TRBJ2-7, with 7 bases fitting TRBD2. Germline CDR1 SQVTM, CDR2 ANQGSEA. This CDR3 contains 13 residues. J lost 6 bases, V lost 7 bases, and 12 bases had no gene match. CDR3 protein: CSGALAGRAEQYF. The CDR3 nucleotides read TGCAGCGGGGCCCTTGCGGGGAGGGCCGAGCAGTACTTC.

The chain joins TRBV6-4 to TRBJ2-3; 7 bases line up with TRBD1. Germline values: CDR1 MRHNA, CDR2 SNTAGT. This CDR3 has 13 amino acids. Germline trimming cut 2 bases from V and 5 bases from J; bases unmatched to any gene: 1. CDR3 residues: CASSDAGGDTQYF. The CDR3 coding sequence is TGTGCCAGCAGTGACGCAGGGGGAGATACGCAGTATTTT.

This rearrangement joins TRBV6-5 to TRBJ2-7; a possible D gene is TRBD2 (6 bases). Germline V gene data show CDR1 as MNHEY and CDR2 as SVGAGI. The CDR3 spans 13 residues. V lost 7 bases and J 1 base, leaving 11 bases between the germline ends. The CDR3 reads CASIIAGSYEQYF. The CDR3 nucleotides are TGTGCCAGCATCATTGCGGGGTCCTACGAGCAGTACTTC.

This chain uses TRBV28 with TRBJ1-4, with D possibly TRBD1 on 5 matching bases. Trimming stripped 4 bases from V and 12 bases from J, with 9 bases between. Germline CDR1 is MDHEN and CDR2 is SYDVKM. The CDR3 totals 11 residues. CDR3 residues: CASSSRGELFF. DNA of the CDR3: TGTGCCAGCAGTTCCCGGGGGGAACTGTTTTTT.

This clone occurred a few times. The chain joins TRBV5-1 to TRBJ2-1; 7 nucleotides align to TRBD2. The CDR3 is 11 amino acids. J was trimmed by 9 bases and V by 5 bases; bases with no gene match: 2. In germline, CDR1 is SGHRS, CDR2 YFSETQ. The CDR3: CASRLAAEQFF. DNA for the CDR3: TGCGCCAGCAGGCTAGCGGCTGAGCAGTTCTTC.

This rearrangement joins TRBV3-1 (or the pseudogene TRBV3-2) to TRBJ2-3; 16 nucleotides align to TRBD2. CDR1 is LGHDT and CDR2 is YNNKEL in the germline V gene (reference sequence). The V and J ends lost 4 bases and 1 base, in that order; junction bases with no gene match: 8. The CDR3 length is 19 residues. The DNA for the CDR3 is TGTGCCAGCAGCCGTCGGGGACTAGCGGGAGGGCCCGGCACAGATACGCAGTATTTT. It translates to CASSRRGLAGGPGTDTQYF.

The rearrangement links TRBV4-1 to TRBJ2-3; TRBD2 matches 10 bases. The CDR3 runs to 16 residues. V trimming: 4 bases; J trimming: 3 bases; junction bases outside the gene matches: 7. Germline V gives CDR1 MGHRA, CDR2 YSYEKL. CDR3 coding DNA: TGCGCCAGCAGCCTTTCTAGCGGGAGTGTGACAGATACGCAGTATTTT. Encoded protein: CASSLSSGSVTDTQYF.

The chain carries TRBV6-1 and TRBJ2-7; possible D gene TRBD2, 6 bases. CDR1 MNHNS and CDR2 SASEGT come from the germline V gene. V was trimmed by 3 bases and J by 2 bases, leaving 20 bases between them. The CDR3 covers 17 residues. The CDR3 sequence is CASSDLKGGVPTYEQYF. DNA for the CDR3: TGTGCCAGCAGTGACTTAAAAGGAGGGGTACCCACCTACGAGCAGTACTTC.

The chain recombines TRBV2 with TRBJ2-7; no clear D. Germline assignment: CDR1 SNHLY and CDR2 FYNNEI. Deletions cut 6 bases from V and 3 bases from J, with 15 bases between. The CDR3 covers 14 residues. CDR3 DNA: TGTGCCAGCAGCCTAAGAGATTACCGCTACGAGCAGTACTTC. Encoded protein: CASSLRDYRYEQYF.

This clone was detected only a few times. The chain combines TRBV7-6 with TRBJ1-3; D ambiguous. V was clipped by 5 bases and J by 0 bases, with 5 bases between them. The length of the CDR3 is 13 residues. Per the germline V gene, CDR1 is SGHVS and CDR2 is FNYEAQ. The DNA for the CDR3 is TGTGCCAGCAGCCCGAGCTCTGGAAACACCATATATTTT. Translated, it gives CASSPSSGNTIYF.

CDR3 nucleotide sequence: TGTGCCAGCAGTGGGACAGCACCAGTGGGTGAGCAGTTCTTC. Translating gives CASSGTAPVGEQFF. This rearrangement joins TRBV28 to TRBJ2-1; 7 nucleotides agree with TRBD1. Unmatched junction bases numbered 10, after V lost 5 bases and J lost 9 bases. Germline V gives CDR1 MDHEN, CDR2 SYDVKM. CDR3 length: 14 amino acids. Full variable domain (rest looked up from reference TRBV28 and TRBJ2-1): DVKVTQSSRYLVKRTGEKVFLECVQDMDHENMFWYRQDPGLGLRLIYFSYDVKMKEKGDIPEGYSVSREKKERFSLILESASTNQTSMYLCASSGTAPVGEQFFGPGTRLTVL.

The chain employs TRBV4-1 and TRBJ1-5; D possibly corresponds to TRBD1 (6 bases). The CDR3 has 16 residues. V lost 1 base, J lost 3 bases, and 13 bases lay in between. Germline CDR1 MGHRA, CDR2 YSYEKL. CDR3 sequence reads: CASSQAYRVDNQPQHF. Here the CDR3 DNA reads TGCGCCAGCAGCCAAGCTTACAGGGTGGACAATCAGCCCCAGCATTTT.

CDR3 region: CASSLGSSYNEQFF. In DNA form, the CDR3 reads TGTGCCAGCAGCTTAGGGAGCTCCTACAATGAGCAGTTCTTC. The rearrangement uses TRBV7-2 and TRBJ2-1; D remains ambiguous. The CDR3 runs to 14 residues. Germline CDR1 SGHTA, CDR2 FQGNSA. V shed 1 base and J shed 0 bases, with 4 bases lying between them.

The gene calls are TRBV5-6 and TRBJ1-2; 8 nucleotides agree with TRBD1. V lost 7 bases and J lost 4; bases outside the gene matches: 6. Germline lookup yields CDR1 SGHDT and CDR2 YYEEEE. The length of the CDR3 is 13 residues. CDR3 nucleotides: TGTGCCAGCTCCAGGGGGCGAGTCTATGGCTACACCTTC. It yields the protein CASSRGRVYGYTF.